This T cell receptor beta chain emerged from a study of T cell responses to AZD1222 COVID-19 vaccine. The wider study: Second doses were pooled across both intervals (about 4 or about 12 weeks). Points from the study as a whole: Along spike, vaccine-associated CD4 TCRs were found throughout, with dominance at 160-218 and 743-854.

The method was immunoSEQ multiplex PCR; TCRdb's version includes in-frame clones alone and lacks a portion of them. The data hold 55,000 to 85,000 clones, with 84% observed a single time. Concerning this clone: Its antigen is not identified.

This CDR3 spans 15 amino acids. The ends lost 0 bases at V and 6 bases at J; junction bases unmatched: 5. Germline V gene data show CDR1 as KGHSH and CDR2 as LQKENI. This material consisted of peripheral blood, taken on day 0 of AZD1222 vaccination. V gene TRBV18 combines with J gene TRBJ1-3, with 7 bases aligning to TRBD1. The source of this sequence is an adult in good health. CDR3 sequence: CASSPPGQTANTIYF. CDR3 sequence (DNA): TGTGCCAGCTCACCACCGGGACAGACCGCAAACACCATATATTTT.